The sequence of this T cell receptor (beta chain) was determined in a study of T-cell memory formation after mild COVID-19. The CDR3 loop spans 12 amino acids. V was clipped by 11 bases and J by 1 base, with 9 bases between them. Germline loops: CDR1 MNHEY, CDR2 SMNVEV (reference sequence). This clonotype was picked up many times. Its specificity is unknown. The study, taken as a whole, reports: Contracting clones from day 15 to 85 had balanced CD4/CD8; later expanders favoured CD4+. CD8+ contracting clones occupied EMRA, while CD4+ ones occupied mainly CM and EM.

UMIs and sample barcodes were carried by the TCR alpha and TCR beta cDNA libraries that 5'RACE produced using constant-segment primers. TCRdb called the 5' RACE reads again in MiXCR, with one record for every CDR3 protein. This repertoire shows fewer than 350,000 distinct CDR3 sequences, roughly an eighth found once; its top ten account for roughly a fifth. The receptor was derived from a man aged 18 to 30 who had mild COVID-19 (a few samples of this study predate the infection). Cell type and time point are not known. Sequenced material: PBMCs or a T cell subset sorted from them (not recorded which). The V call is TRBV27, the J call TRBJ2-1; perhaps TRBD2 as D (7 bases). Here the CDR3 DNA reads TGTGCCGGGGGGGCATCCTACAATGAGCAGTTCTTC. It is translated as CAGGASYNEQFF.